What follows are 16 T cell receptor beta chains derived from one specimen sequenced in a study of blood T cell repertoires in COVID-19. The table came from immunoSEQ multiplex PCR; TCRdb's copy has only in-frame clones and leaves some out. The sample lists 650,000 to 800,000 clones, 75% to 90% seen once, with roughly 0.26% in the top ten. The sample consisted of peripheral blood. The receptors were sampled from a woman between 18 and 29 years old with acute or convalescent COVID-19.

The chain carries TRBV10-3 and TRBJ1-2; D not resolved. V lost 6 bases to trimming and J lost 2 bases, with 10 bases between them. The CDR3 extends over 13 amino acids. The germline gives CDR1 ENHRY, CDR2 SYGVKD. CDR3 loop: CAISPGGNYGYTF. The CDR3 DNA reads TGTGCCATCAGCCCCGGAGGGAACTATGGCTACACCTTC.

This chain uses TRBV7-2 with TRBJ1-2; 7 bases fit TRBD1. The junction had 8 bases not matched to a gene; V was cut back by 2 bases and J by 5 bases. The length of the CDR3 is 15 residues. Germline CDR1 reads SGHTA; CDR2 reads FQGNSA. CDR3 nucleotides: TGTGCCAGCAGCTTAAGGTGGCAGGGGGTTTATGGCTACACCTTC. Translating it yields CASSLRWQGVYGYTF.

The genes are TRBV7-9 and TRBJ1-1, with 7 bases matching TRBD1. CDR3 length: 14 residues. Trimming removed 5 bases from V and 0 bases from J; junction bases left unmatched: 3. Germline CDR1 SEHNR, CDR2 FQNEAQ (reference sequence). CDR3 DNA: TGTGCCAGCAGCCCGGGACAGCTGAACACTGAAGCTTTCTTT. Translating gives CASSPGQLNTEAFF.

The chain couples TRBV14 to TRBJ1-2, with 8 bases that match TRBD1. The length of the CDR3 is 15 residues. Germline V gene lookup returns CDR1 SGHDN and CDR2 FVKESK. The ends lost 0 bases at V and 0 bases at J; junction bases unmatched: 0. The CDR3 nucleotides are TGTGCCAGCAGCCAAGAGACAGGGGCTAACTATGGCTACACCTTC. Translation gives CASSQETGANYGYTF.

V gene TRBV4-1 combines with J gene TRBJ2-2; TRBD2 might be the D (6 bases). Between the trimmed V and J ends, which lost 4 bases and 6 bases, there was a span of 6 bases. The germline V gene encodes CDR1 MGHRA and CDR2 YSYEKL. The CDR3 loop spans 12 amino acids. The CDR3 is CASSPGAGELFF. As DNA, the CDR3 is TGCGCCAGCAGCCCGGGGGCCGGGGAGCTGTTTTTT.

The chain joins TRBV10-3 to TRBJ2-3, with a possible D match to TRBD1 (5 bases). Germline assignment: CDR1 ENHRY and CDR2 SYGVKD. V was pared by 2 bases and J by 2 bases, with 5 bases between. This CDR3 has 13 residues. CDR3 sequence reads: CAISEGATDTQYF. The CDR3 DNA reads TGTGCCATCAGTGAGGGGGCCACAGATACGCAGTATTTT.

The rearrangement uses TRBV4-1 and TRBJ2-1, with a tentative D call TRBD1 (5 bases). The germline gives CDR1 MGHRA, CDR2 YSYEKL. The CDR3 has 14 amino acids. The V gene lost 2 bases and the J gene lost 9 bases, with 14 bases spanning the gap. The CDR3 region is CASSQNHGASEQFF. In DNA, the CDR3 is TGCGCCAGCAGCCAAAATCATGGGGCCAGTGAGCAGTTCTTC.

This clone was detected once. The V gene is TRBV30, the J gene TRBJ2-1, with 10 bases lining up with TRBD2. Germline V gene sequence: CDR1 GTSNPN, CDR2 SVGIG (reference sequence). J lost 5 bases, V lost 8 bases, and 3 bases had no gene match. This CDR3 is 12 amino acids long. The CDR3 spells CALGLADNEQFF. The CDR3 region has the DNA TGTGCCCTCGGACTAGCGGACAATGAGCAGTTCTTC.

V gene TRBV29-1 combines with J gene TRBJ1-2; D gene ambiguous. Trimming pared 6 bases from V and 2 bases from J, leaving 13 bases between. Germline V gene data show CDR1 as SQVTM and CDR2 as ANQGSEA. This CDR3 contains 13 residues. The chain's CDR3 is CSVWVPGNYGYTF. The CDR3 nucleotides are TGCAGCGTGTGGGTCCCGGGAAACTATGGCTACACCTTC.

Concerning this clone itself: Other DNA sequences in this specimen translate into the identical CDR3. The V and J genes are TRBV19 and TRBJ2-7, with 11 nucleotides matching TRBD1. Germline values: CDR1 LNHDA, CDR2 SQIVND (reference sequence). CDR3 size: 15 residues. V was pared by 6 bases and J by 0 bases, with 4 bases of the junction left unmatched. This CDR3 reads CASSPGTGGSYEQYF. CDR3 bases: TGTGCCAGTAGCCCCGGGACAGGGGGCTCCTACGAGCAGTACTTC.

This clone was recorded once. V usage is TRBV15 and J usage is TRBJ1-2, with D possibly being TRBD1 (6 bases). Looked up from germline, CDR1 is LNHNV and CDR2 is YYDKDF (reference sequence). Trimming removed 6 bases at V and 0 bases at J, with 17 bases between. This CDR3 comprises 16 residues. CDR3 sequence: CATRIRDTDTNYGYTF. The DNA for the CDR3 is TGTGCCACCAGAATCCGGGACACCGACACTAACTATGGCTACACCTTC.

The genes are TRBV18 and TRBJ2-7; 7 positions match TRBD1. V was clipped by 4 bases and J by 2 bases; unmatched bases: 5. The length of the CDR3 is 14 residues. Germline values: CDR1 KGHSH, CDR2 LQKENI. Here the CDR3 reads CASSRGQNAYEQYF. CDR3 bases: TGTGCCAGCTCACGGGGACAGAACGCCTACGAGCAGTACTTC.

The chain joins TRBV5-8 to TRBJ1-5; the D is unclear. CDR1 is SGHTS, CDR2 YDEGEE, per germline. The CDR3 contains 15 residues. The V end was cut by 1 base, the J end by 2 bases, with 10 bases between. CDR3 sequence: CASSLRGAGNQPQHF. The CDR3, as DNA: TGTGCCAGCAGCTTGCGAGGTGCGGGCAATCAGCCCCAGCATTTT.

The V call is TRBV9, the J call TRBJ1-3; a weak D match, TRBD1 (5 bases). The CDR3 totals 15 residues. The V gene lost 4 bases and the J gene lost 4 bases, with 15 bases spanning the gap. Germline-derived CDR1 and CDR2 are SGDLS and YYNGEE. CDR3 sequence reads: CASSRTQGSGNTIYF. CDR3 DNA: TGTGCCAGCAGCCGAACCCAGGGCTCGGGAAACACCATATATTTT. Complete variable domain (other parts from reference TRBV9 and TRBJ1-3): DSGVTQTPKHLITATGQRVTLRCSPRSGDLSVYWYQQSLDQGLQFLIQYYNGEERAKGNILERFSAQQFPDLHSELNLSSLELGDSALYFCASSRTQGSGNTIYFGEGSWLTVV.

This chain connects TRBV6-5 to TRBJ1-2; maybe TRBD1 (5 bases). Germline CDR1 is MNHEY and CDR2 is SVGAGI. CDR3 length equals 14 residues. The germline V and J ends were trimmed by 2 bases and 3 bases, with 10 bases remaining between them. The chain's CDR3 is CASSYGRGDYGYTF. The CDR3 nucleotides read TGTGCCAGCAGTTACGGGCGGGGGGACTATGGCTACACCTTC.

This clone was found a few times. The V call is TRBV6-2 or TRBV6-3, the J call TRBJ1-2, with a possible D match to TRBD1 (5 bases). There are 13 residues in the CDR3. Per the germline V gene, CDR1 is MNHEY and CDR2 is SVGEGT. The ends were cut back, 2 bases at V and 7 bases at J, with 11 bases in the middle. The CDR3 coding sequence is TGTGCCAGCAGTTACGGTGGGGCTGGTGGCTACACCTTC. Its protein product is CASSYGGAGGYTF.